This T cell receptor (beta chain) stems from a study of T cell repertoires in cytomegalovirus infection. Whole-study findings and limits: Ex vivo, HLA-C-restricted CMV-specific TCR beta clonotypes prevailed over the rest of the response.

TCRdb called the reads again in MiXCR, with one record for every CDR3 protein. The repertoire has 200,000 to 300,000 distinct CDR3 sequences, around 13% of them found once; the top ten carry around 8.1%. The CDR3 runs to 15 residues. V was cut by 0 bases and J by 0 bases, with 9 bases left in between. Germline V gene lookup returns CDR1 DFQATT and CDR2 SNEGSKA (reference sequence). This clonotype was recorded a few times. The antigen remains undetermined. This receptor was identified in a human donor in good health (CMV status not recorded). Some clones in this sample may be carry-over from other donors' samples. J is TRBJ2-1 and V is TRBV20-1, with unresolved D. The sequencing input was PBMCs. The CDR3 is CSARDSLNSYNEQFF. CDR3 nucleotide sequence: TGCAGTGCTAGAGATAGCCTGAACTCCTACAATGAGCAGTTCTTC.